The T cell receptor (beta chain) described here comes from a study of shared clonotypes between healthy human individuals. Clones were sequenced by immunoSEQ multiplex PCR, and TCRdb holds only the in-frame ones, with some missing. The table records some 660,000 clones, around 78% of them present only once. Per germline, CDR1 MGHRA and CDR2 YSYEKL. Trimming stripped 2 bases from V and 2 bases from J, with 13 bases between. The CDR3 runs 16 residues. The receptor was derived from a woman aged 25 to 45 in good health. The specimen sequenced was memory CD4+ T cells sorted from blood. Indicated subset: CD45RA-negative fraction. The chain has TRBV4-1 and TRBJ1-3; D might be TRBD1 (5 bases). The CDR3, as DNA: TGCGCCAGCAGCCAACCGGGACGTCGAACTGGAAACACCATATATTTT. Its translation is CASSQPGRRTGNTIYF.